What follows are 27 T cell receptor beta chains derived from one specimen sequenced in a study of blood T cell repertoires in COVID-19. The assay was immunoSEQ multiplex PCR, and TCRdb's table has in-frame clones only and misses some. The table lists about 490,000 clones, approximately 85% of them singletons, with about 3% in the top ten. The sample taken for sequencing was peripheral blood. The receptors were gathered from a human donor in a cohort sampled during active COVID-19.

The V gene is TRBV5-1, the J gene TRBJ1-1; D is ambiguous. CDR3 length: 14 residues. In germline, CDR1 is SGHRS, CDR2 YFSETQ. The ends were cut back, 0 bases at V and 5 bases at J, with 11 bases in the middle. The CDR3 is CASSLAYEETEAFF. Written as DNA, the CDR3 is TGCGCCAGCAGCTTGGCCTACGAGGAGACTGAAGCTTTCTTT.

V usage is TRBV6-6 and J usage is TRBJ2-6; D possibly corresponds to TRBD1 (5 bases). Germline loops: CDR1 MNHNY, CDR2 SVGAGI (reference sequence). The CDR3 runs to 15 residues. Trimming removed 7 bases from V and 0 bases from J, with 10 bases in between. CDR3: CASTFQGSGANVLTF. The DNA of the CDR3 is TGTGCCAGCACCTTCCAGGGCTCTGGGGCCAACGTCCTGACTTTC.

The rearrangement joins TRBV28 to TRBJ2-1; TRBD2 aligns across 11 bases. Trimming cost V 6 bases and J 6 bases; bases outside gene matches: 7. The length of the CDR3 is 15 residues. CDR1 and CDR2 from the germline V gene are MDHEN and SYDVKM. CDR3 loop: CASRAGTSGFNEQFF. CDR3 DNA: TGTGCCAGCAGGGCCGGGACTAGCGGCTTCAATGAGCAGTTCTTC.

J is TRBJ2-7 and V is TRBV6-5; 9 bases align to TRBD1. The CDR3 extends over 15 amino acids. V lost 5 bases and J lost 2; bases outside the gene matches: 7. Germline lookup yields CDR1 MNHEY and CDR2 SVGAGI. The CDR3 bases are TGTGCCAGCAGTATCCGGGACAGGGAAGCCTACGAGCAGTACTTC. This gives the protein CASSIRDREAYEQYF.

The V call is TRBV7-2, the J call TRBJ1-2; 7 bases match TRBD1. V lost 1 base to trimming and J lost 7 bases; unmatched junction nucleotides: 3. The length of the CDR3 is 13 residues. CDR1 is SGHTA and CDR2 is FQGNSA in the germline V gene. CDR3 residues: CASSLGQGGGYTF. The CDR3 DNA reads TGTGCCAGCAGCTTAGGACAGGGTGGTGGCTACACCTTC. The full variable domain, its missing parts supplied by reference TRBV7-2 and TRBJ1-2, is GAGVSQSPSNKVTEKGKDVELRCDPISGHTALYWYRQSLGQGLEFLIYFQGNSAPDKSGLPSDRFSAERTGGSVSTLTIQRTQQEDSAVYLCASSLGQGGGYTFGSGTRLTVV.

The chain recombines TRBV10-1 with TRBJ2-7; D is possibly TRBD2 (5 bases). V shed 2 bases and J shed 6 bases, with 11 bases lying between them. CDR1 and CDR2 (germline): WNHNN, SYGVQD (reference sequence). CDR3 size: 13 residues. CDR3 sequence (DNA): TGCGCCAGCAGTGAGAGCCCTCGGGGCGAGCAGTACTTC. Translating gives CASSESPRGEQYF.

The genes are TRBV4-2 and TRBJ1-4, with 7 bases lining up with TRBD1. There are 15 residues in the CDR3. V lost 2 bases to trimming and J lost 2 bases; unmatched junction nucleotides: 2. CDR1 and CDR2 (germline): LGHNA, YNFKEQ. The CDR3 DNA reads as TGTGCCAGCAGCCAACTGGGACAGACTAATGAAAAACTGTTTTTT. Translating it yields CASSQLGQTNEKLFF.

The J gene is TRBJ1-6, the V gene TRBV10-1, with D unresolved. Trimming took off 3 bases at V and 9 bases at J, with 9 bases between the two ends. CDR3 length equals 13 residues. CDR1 and CDR2 from the germline V gene are WNHNN and SYGVQD (reference sequence). The chain's CDR3 is CASSDIGLSPLHF. The CDR3 DNA reads as TGCGCCAGCAGTGATATTGGGCTTTCACCCCTCCACTTT.

J is TRBJ2-3 and V is TRBV5-1, with D unresolved. This CDR3 has 13 amino acids. Trimming took off 3 bases at V and 6 bases at J, with 11 bases between the two ends. Per germline, CDR1 SGHRS and CDR2 YFSETQ. CDR3 loop: CASSSISWDTQYF. The CDR3 nucleotides are TGCGCCAGCAGCTCGATTAGCTGGGATACGCAGTATTTT.

V gene TRBV19 combines with J gene TRBJ1-5; 10 nucleotides match TRBD1. The CDR3 totals 18 residues. V trimming: 6 bases; J trimming: 0 bases; junction bases outside the gene matches: 11. Germline CDR1 is LNHDA and CDR2 is SQIVND (reference sequence). CDR3 region: CASSSPRDRGYSNQPQHF. In DNA, the CDR3 is TGTGCCAGTAGCTCCCCCCGGGACAGGGGCTATAGCAATCAGCCCCAGCATTTT.

V is TRBV12-5 and J is TRBJ1-1, with 9 bases identical to TRBD1. From germline, CDR1 is LGHNT and CDR2 FRNRAP. The CDR3 is 15 residues long. Trimming removed 5 bases from V and 4 bases from J; junction bases left unmatched: 8. The chain's CDR3 is CASGAPQGALTEAFF. In DNA form, the CDR3 reads TGTGCTAGTGGTGCACCACAGGGGGCCCTCACTGAAGCTTTCTTT.

The J gene is TRBJ2-2, the V gene TRBV6-1, with 11 bases identical to TRBD2. The ends lost 3 bases at V and 2 bases at J; junction bases unmatched: 2. The CDR3 sequence is 16 residues long. Germline V gene sequence: CDR1 MNHNS, CDR2 SASEGT. CDR3 DNA sequence: TGTGCCAGCAGTGAGGGACTAGCGGTTAACACCGGGGAGCTGTTTTTT. Protein: CASSEGLAVNTGELFF.

The chain employs TRBV12-3 or TRBV12-4 and TRBJ1-1; a weak D match, TRBD1 (6 bases). This CDR3 has 13 residues. V was shortened by 6 bases and J by 0 bases, with 8 bases between the two germline ends. This chain's CDR3 is CASSRTVNTEAFF. CDR3 nucleotide sequence: TGTGCCAGCAGCCGGACAGTGAACACTGAAGCTTTCTTT.

V is TRBV6-5 and J is TRBJ1-2; D is unresolved. The CDR3 is 14 amino acids. Germline V lookup: CDR1 MNHEY, CDR2 SVGAGI. V shed 2 bases and J shed 4 bases, with 11 bases lying between them. DNA for the CDR3: TGTGCCAGCAGTTACGCGTCCTCCCCCTATGGCTACACCTTC. This codes for CASSYASSPYGYTF.

This chain connects TRBV19 to TRBJ2-1; 11 nucleotides agree with TRBD2. J lost 0 bases, V lost 11 bases, and 15 bases had no gene match. CDR1 and CDR2 from the germline V gene are LNHDA and SQIVND (reference sequence). The CDR3 length is 18 residues. The CDR3 DNA sequence: TGTGCCTCACGGGGGGGACTAGCGGATTCGAGCTCCTACAATGAGCAGTTCTTC. Protein: CASRGGLADSSSYNEQFF. Supplemented by reference TRBV19 and TRBJ2-1, the full variable domain reads DGGITQSPKYLFRKEGQNVTLSCEQNLNHDAMYWYRQDPGQGLRLIYYSQIVNDFQKGDIAEGYSVSREKKESFPLTVTSAQKNPTAFYLCASRGGLADSSSYNEQFFGPGTRLTVL.

The V and J genes are TRBV15 and TRBJ2-2; D uncertain. CDR1 is LNHNV and CDR2 is YYDKDF in the germline V gene (reference sequence). Trimming removed 5 bases at V and 6 bases at J, with 4 bases between. The CDR3 covers 11 residues. Here the CDR3 DNA reads TGTGCCACCAGCTATTCCGGGGAGCTGTTTTTT. Translating gives CATSYSGELFF.

J is TRBJ2-7 and V is TRBV7-9; no definite D call. CDR1 is SEHNR and CDR2 is FQNEAQ in the germline V gene (reference sequence). Trimming took off 5 bases at V and 5 bases at J, with 13 bases between the two ends. This CDR3 is 13 amino acids long. The DNA for the CDR3 is TGTGCCAGCAGCCGCTCTGGGCCGGACGAGCAGTACTTC. It translates to CASSRSGPDEQYF.

The gene calls are TRBV4-3 and TRBJ2-1, with a possible D match to TRBD2 (6 bases). CDR3 length: 16 residues. Germline V CDR1 and CDR2: LGHNA, YSLEER. The V end was cut by 3 bases, the J end by 3 bases, with 15 bases between. The DNA of the CDR3 is TGCGCCAGCAGCCAGGGAACTAGCCGTTACTACAATGAGCAGTTCTTC. Amino acids: CASSQGTSRYYNEQFF.

The chain employs TRBV30 and TRBJ1-2; 9 positions match TRBD1. The CDR3 loop spans 12 amino acids. The ends lost 8 bases at V and 3 bases at J; junction bases unmatched: 4. CDR1 and CDR2 from the germline V gene are GTSNPN and SVGIG (reference sequence). The CDR3, as DNA: TGTGCCGCAGGACAGGGGCACTATGGCTACACCTTC. It specifies CAAGQGHYGYTF.

The genes are TRBV13 and TRBJ2-1; a weak D match, TRBD2 (7 bases). The ends were cut back, 1 base at V and 7 bases at J, with 11 bases in the middle. Per the germline V gene, CDR1 is PRHDT and CDR2 is FYEKMQ (reference sequence). This CDR3 spans 14 amino acids. Here the CDR3 DNA reads TGTGCCAGCAGCTTAGCAGGGAGGGGGAATGAGCAGTTCTTC. Protein sequence: CASSLAGRGNEQFF.

V usage is TRBV7-2 and J usage is TRBJ1-2, with a weak D call TRBD1 (5 bases). Trimming stripped 5 bases from V and 5 bases from J, with 15 bases between. CDR3 length equals 14 residues. The germline gives CDR1 SGHTA, CDR2 FQGNSA. This chain's CDR3 is CASSPAWGRYGYTF. CDR3 nucleotide sequence: TGTGCCAGCAGCCCCGCCTGGGGGAGGTATGGCTACACCTTC.

The table lists this clone with a few counts. This chain joins TRBV5-4 and TRBJ1-6; 10 positions match TRBD1. The CDR3 totals 16 residues. V trimming: 3 bases; J trimming: 7 bases; junction bases outside the gene matches: 7. Germline-derived CDR1 and CDR2 are SGHNT and YYREEE (reference sequence). The CDR3: CASSSSRDRGNSPLHF. For the CDR3, the DNA is TGTGCCAGCAGCTCGTCCCGGGACAGGGGAAATTCACCCCTCCACTTT.

The chain uses TRBV11-1 and TRBJ2-1; no clear D gene. Germline V lookup: CDR1 SGHAT, CDR2 FQDESV (reference sequence). The CDR3 is made up of 13 amino acids. Trimming left V 5 bases short and J 8 bases short, with 13 bases between. CDR3 protein: CASSLNSYDEQFF. The CDR3, as DNA: TGTGCCAGCAGCCTCAACAGTTACGATGAGCAGTTCTTC. Based on the CDR3 plus reference TRBV11-1 and TRBJ2-1, the full variable domain is EAEVAQSPRYKITEKSQAVAFWCDPISGHATLYWYRQILGQGPELLVQFQDESVVDDSQLPKDRFSAERLKGVDSTLKIQPAELGDSAMYLCASSLNSYDEQFFGPGTRLTVL.

The J gene is TRBJ1-3, the V gene TRBV11-2; D gene ambiguous. CDR3 size: 17 residues. V lost 2 bases and J 3 bases, leaving 17 bases between the germline ends. In germline, CDR1 is SGHAT, CDR2 FQNNGV. The CDR3 region is CASSLTLVGEIGNTIYF. The CDR3 nucleotides are TGTGCCAGCAGCTTAACGCTCGTCGGGGAAATTGGAAACACCATATATTTT.

J is TRBJ1-2 and V is TRBV9, with TRBD1 matching over 7 bases. CDR3 length: 18 residues. After removal of 4 bases from V and 0 bases from J, the junction contained 15 bases not matched to a gene. CDR1 and CDR2 from the germline V gene are SGDLS and YYNGEE. In DNA form, the CDR3 reads TGTGCCAGCAGCCTACGCCTCCAGGGGGGCCCAGCTAACTATGGCTACACCTTC. This translates into CASSLRLQGGPANYGYTF.

This rearrangement joins TRBV12-5 to TRBJ2-1; 10 bases align to TRBD2. V trimming: 1 base; J trimming: 4 bases; junction bases outside the gene matches: 4. The CDR3 is 16 residues long. CDR1 and CDR2 from the germline V gene are LGHNT and FRNRAP. The CDR3 DNA sequence: TGTGCTAGTGGTTTGGCTAGGACTAGCGGATACAATGAGCAGTTCTTC. Protein sequence: CASGLARTSGYNEQFF.

V and J are TRBV27 and TRBJ1-3; 9 bases are a match to TRBD1. The CDR3 covers 15 residues. In germline, CDR1 is MNHEY, CDR2 SMNVEV (reference sequence). V shed 8 bases, J shed 3 bases, and the junction held 8 bases outside the gene matches. The CDR3 nucleotides are TGTGCCAGCGGGACCAGGACAGGGGTTGGAAACACCATATATTTT. It is translated as CASGTRTGVGNTIYF.